Shown below are 2 T cell receptor beta chains from a single sample sequenced in a study of early T cells in non-severe SARS-CoV-2 infection. MiXCR, run by TCRdb on the 5' RACE reads, gives a single entry per CDR3 protein. Found here are 35,000 or so distinct CDR3 sequences, 5% of them singletons; the top ten hold roughly 13%. What was sequenced was whole blood. The receptors here all came from an adult who was a healthcare worker with PCR-confirmed SARS-CoV-2 infection or an uninfected control (not recorded which).

This clonotype was seen more than once but under ten times. The chain is built from TRBV12-3 or TRBV12-4 and TRBJ1-4, with TRBD1 identical over 7 bases. The CDR3 contains 14 residues. Unmatched junction bases numbered 9, after V lost 7 bases and J lost 7 bases. This chain's CDR3 is CASKMTGNREKLFF. The CDR3 region has the DNA TGTGCCAGCAAAATGACAGGGAACCGTGAAAAACTGTTTTTT.

The chain joins TRBV12-3 or TRBV12-4 to TRBJ2-1; 9 nucleotides match TRBD1. V lost 5 bases and J lost 6; bases outside the gene matches: 11. This CDR3 spans 16 amino acids. CDR3 nucleotide sequence: TGTGCCAGCAGTATACCACAGGGGGCGATCGCCAATGAGCAGTTCTTC. It specifies CASSIPQGAIANEQFF.